This T cell receptor (beta chain) appears in the sequencing data of a study of T cells in Graves' hyperthyroidism and ophthalmopathy. General study results and limits: Blood also carried most thyroid clonotypes expanded above 0.001. A model using 13 V-J features told ophthalmopathy apart from stable hyperthyroidism.

Of note for this clonotype: Its antigen remains unknown.

The CDR3 sequence is 16 residues long. CDR1 is MGHRA and CDR2 is YSYEKL in the germline V gene. Trimming took 2 bases from V and 7 from J, leaving 20 bases between them. Lactation, pregnancy, other autoimmune disease or uncontrolled infection led to exclusion of patients. The diagnostic basis comprised clinical symptoms, serum thyroxine and TRAb, thyroid ultrasound and orbital computed tomography. From RNA transcripts, TCR beta CDR3 regions were amplified. TCR CDR3 underwent first-round RT-PCR with the HTBI primer set. Each CDR3 protein gets one entry after TCRdb re-called the multiplex PCR reads with MiXCR. The sample shows about 290,000 distinct CDR3 sequences, approximately 15% of them seen only once.

Sequencing used blood. The clonotype originates from a man aged 25 to 40 with Graves' hyperthyroidism. The V call is TRBV4-1, the J call TRBJ2-5; either TRBD1 or TRBD2 may fit D (5 bases each). The CDR3 region is CASSQPGRARVGTQYF. For the CDR3, the DNA is TGCGCCAGCAGCCAACCGGGACGCGCCCGGGTTGGGACCCAGTACTTC.